This entry describes one T cell receptor (beta chain). Its matching antigen is unknown. PCR involved 60 Vbeta and 13 Jbeta primers. Repertoires were generated with immunoSEQ multiplex PCR, while TCRdb's copy carries only in-frame clones and drops some. The sample has about 130,000 clones, approximately 70% seen once. The entry originates in a study of cytomegalovirus exposure and HLA in healthy donors. Study overall: As an earlier analysis found, about 190 million T cells yielded 95 million to 130 million unique TCR beta sequences. Study findings and constraints: The study put around 180 TCR beta chains on its list as cytomegalovirus-associated. Researchers reported that a few CMV-associated chains were confirmed in vitro as CMV antigen-specific. TCR beta V- and J-gene trimming, according to a later analysis, was linked to a missense DCLRE1C variant.

The germline CDR1 and CDR2 sequences are MDHEN and SYDVKM. V was trimmed by 2 bases and J by 5 bases, leaving 13 bases between them. This CDR3 is built from 14 residues. The genes are TRBV28 and TRBJ2-7; D might be TRBD2 (6 bases). The sequence was obtained from a human donor in good health. The specimen was PBMCs. CDR3 sequence reads: CASSLGSGVHEQYF. The CDR3 DNA reads TGTGCCAGCAGTTTAGGATCGGGGGTCCACGAGCAGTACTTC. Filled out from reference TRBV28 and TRBJ2-7, the complete variable domain reads DVKVTQSSRYLVKRTGEKVFLECVQDMDHENMFWYRQDPGLGLRLIYFSYDVKMKEKGDIPEGYSVSREKKERFSLILESASTNQTSMYLCASSLGSGVHEQYFGPGTRLTVT.